This TCR beta chain was captured in a study of OX40 agonist ivuxolimab in advanced cancers. About the full investigation: Ivuxolimab was a fully human IgG2 agonistic monoclonal antibody targeting the costimulatory receptor OX40 (CD134). Intravenous ivuxolimab was administered to patients every 2 weeks at six dose levels: 0.01, 0.1, 0.3, 1.5, 3 and 10 mg/kg. Of the roughly 51 patients in dose escalation, about 20 had hepatocellular carcinoma, some 15 had melanoma, 9 had renal cell carcinoma and 9 had head and neck cancer. In the dose-escalation cohort, 82.7% of patients were male, and the mean age was around 60 years, with a range of 23 to 79. Patients were allowed to have had prior anti-PD-1, anti-PD-L1 or anti-CTLA-4 therapy, and approximately 40% of the dose-escalation patients had been treated with checkpoint inhibitors. Three dose-escalation patients achieved partial responses, one with hepatocellular carcinoma and two with cutaneous melanoma. Peripheral TCRbeta sequencing aimed to test whether ivuxolimab altered TCR sequence diversity and caused clonal T-cell expansion. The paper covers the monotherapy dose-escalation part of the phase I ivuxolimab trial, which included N of about 56 patients. General findings and caveats noted by the study authors: Partial responders in the 0.1-3.0 mg/kg groups had among the lowest normalized peripheral clonal expansion, especially among CD8+ T cells. The antigen specificity of the clonally expanded peripheral T cells was not determined. At doses of 0.1 to 3.0 mg/kg, clonal expansion of both CD4+ and CD8+ T cells in blood was seen between baseline and week 6. After ivuxolimab, expanded clones were on average more numerous among CD8+ T cells than among CD4+ T cells. Low levels of normalized T-cell clonal expansion were also seen in some nonresponding patients.

This clone was recorded only once. The antigen it binds to is not known. No base quality information exists; no much larger clone differs at one position. For sequencing of the TCRbeta CDR3 region, genomic DNA was extracted from the sorted cells. The immunoSEQ Assay was used for sequencing of TCRbeta CDR3 regions. TCRdb obtained this table from immuneACCESS and retained in-frame rearrangements with V and J assigned. These tables miss some clones; where compared with another copy, unresolved V genes account for less than half of the shortfall, and the remainder is unexplained. The sample data list approximately 12,000 clones, and about nine tenths of these were observed just once. The biggest ten clones account for approximately 70% of the sample. The trial excluded patients who had a history of autoimmune disease or were on systemic immunosuppression. Peripheral blood for TCR sequencing was collected from all dose cohorts at baseline, on cycle 4 day 1, and on cycle 7 day 1. The samples were taken from a phase I, first-in-human, multicenter, open-label dose-escalation trial of ivuxolimab. Adults with locally advanced or metastatic melanoma, renal cell, hepatocellular, or head and neck squamous cell carcinoma were enrolled in the trial. Before TCR sequencing, CD4+ T cells and CD8+ T cells were sorted from peripheral blood as separate populations.

The input for sequencing was CD4+ or CD8+ T cells sorted from blood, taken in a trial of the OX40 agonist ivuxolimab. The clonotype comes from an adult with an advanced solid tumor such as melanoma, head and neck, liver or kidney cancer.

The DNA sequence is as follows: TGTGCCAGCAGCCCTGGGACAGTGTCCTACGAGCAGTACTTC. It translates to CASSPGTVSYEQYF. This sequence uses TRBV9 and TRBJ2-7, with 7 central nucleotides matching TRBD1. Including cysteine and phenylalanine, the CDR3 has 14 amino acids. The read is trimmed to its CDR3 DNA, 42 bases read in frame from base 1. CDR1 and CDR2, per the germline V gene, are SGDLS and YYNGEE. V lost 4 bases and J lost 1 base, and the count of bases not matched to a germline gene is 5.